These 28 T cell receptor beta chains were all obtained from the same sample, sequenced in a study of cytomegalovirus exposure and HLA in healthy donors. Primers for the PCR totalled 60 Vbeta and 13 Jbeta. TCRdb's copy holds only in-frame clones and misses some; the assay was immunoSEQ multiplex PCR. The sample carries roughly 110,000 clones, around 80% recorded once. Sequenced: PBMCs. The receptors here all came from a man aged 25-40 years in good health and CMV-seropositive.

V is TRBV6-6 and J is TRBJ2-1; TRBD1 aligns across 8 bases. CDR1 is MNHNY and CDR2 is SVGAGI in the germline V gene (reference sequence). J gave up 8 bases and V 7 bases, and 7 bases lay outside the gene matches. The CDR3 has 13 residues. CDR3 residues: CASKMDRVDEQFF. CDR3 nucleotides: TGTGCCAGCAAAATGGACAGGGTCGATGAGCAGTTCTTC.

The V and J genes are TRBV25-1 and TRBJ2-2; TRBD2 matches at 12 bases. Germline V gives CDR1 MGHDK, CDR2 SYGVNS. V gave up 4 bases and J gave up 4 bases; unmatched junction bases: 4. The CDR3 has 16 amino acids. DNA for the CDR3: TGTGCCAGCAGTGGCCGGACTAGCGGGGCCACCGGGGAGCTGTTTTTT. This sequence encodes CASSGRTSGATGELFF. The whole variable domain, remainder taken from reference TRBV25-1 and TRBJ2-2, is EADIYQTPRYLVIGTGKKITLECSQTMGHDKMYWYQQDPGMELHLIHYSYGVNSTEKGDLSSESTVSRIRTEHFPLTLESARPSHTSQYLCASSGRTSGATGELFFGEGSRLTVL.

This chain's CDR3 is CASSPSRGAPEAFF. The CDR3 nucleotides read TGTGCCAGCAGCCCGAGCAGGGGGGCTCCTGAAGCTTTCTTT. This chain joins TRBV7-9 and TRBJ1-1, with TRBD1 identical over 7 bases. The germline V gene encodes CDR1 SEHNR and CDR2 FQNEAQ (reference sequence). This CDR3 comprises 14 residues. After removal of 5 bases from V and 6 bases from J, the junction contained 9 bases not matched to a gene.

The chain employs TRBV7-9 and TRBJ2-7; D gene unclear. V shed 5 bases and J shed 3 bases, with 5 bases lying between them. Germline V gene lookup returns CDR1 SEHNR and CDR2 FQNEAQ (reference sequence). The CDR3 has 11 amino acids. CDR3: CASSRYYEQYV. The CDR3, as DNA: TGTGCCAGCAGCCGATACTACGAGCAGTACGTC.

The chain employs TRBV7-9 and TRBJ2-3; the D gene is possibly TRBD2 (5 bases). The germline V and J ends were trimmed by 3 bases and 0 bases, with 16 bases remaining between them. Germline CDR1 SEHNR, CDR2 FQNEAQ (reference sequence). This CDR3 region has 17 residues. CDR3 in amino acids: CASSFEYSGRSTDTQYF. The DNA of the CDR3 is TGTGCCAGCAGCTTCGAGTACAGCGGTAGGAGCACAGATACGCAGTATTTT.

This CDR3 is CASSTGGGPYNEQFF. CDR3 nucleotide sequence: TGTGCCAGTAGTACTGGCGGGGGCCCCTACAATGAGCAGTTCTTC. The genes are TRBV19 and TRBJ2-1, with D maybe TRBD2 (7 bases). Germline V gene sequence: CDR1 LNHDA, CDR2 SQIVND (reference sequence). The V and J ends lost 4 bases and 2 bases respectively, with 12 bases between them. This CDR3 has 15 residues.

The chain has TRBV29-1 and TRBJ2-3; TRBD1 is a possible D gene (6 bases). Germline V gives CDR1 SQVTM, CDR2 ANQGSEA. The CDR3 contains 14 residues. V lost 3 bases, J lost 5 bases, and 15 bases lay in between. For the CDR3, the DNA is TGCAGCGTTGAGCGAGGGAAAGGGGGAGATACGCAGTATTTT. This sequence encodes CSVERGKGGDTQYF.

The gene calls are TRBV13 and TRBJ2-5; D unresolved. Near its end, the DNA agrees better with TRBJ2-7, so the J call may be wrong. The germline V gene has CDR1 PRHDT and CDR2 FYEKMQ (reference sequence). The CDR3 loop spans 12 amino acids. This CDR3 is CASSLKSYEQYF. CDR3 coding DNA: TGTGCCAGCAGCCTTAAGTCCTACGAGCAGTACTTC.

The J gene is TRBJ2-2, the V gene TRBV10-3; TRBD1 might be the D (5 bases). The germline V gene encodes CDR1 ENHRY and CDR2 SYGVKD. Trimming removed 7 bases from V and 6 bases from J, with 12 bases in between. The CDR3 covers 13 residues. CDR3 residues: CAIKVSGPGELFF. CDR3 in DNA: TGTGCCATCAAGGTCTCAGGGCCCGGGGAGCTGTTTTTT.

CDR3 sequence: CASSREPGLGYEQYV. As DNA, the CDR3 is TGCGCCAGCAGTCGGGAACCGGGACTAGGGTACGAGCAGTACGTC. J is TRBJ2-7 and V is TRBV5-1; TRBD2 matches 8 bases. The CDR3 contains 15 residues. V was pared by 5 bases and J by 4 bases, with 11 bases of the junction left unmatched. CDR1 and CDR2 from the germline V gene are SGHRS and YFSETQ.

This clone appeared a single time. The gene calls are TRBV5-1 and TRBJ2-1, with TRBD2 matching 7 bases. The CDR3 sequence is 16 residues long. Looked up from germline, CDR1 is SGHRS and CDR2 is YFSETQ. Trimming took 0 bases from V and 3 from J; bases not matched to a gene: 6. The CDR3 bases are TGCGCCAGCAGCTTGGATTCCAGCGGGGTCTACAATGAGCAGTTCTTC. As protein: CASSLDSSGVYNEQFF.

The chain uses TRBV7-9 and TRBJ2-1; no definite D call. The germline V gene encodes CDR1 SEHNR and CDR2 FQNEAQ (reference sequence). Trimming stripped 1 base from V and 10 bases from J, with 5 bases between. The CDR3 sequence is 11 residues long. CDR3 coding DNA: TGTGCCAGCAGCTTAGAACGGGAGCAGTTCTTC. Translating gives CASSLEREQFF.

The chain's CDR3 is CATSRVRQGGGYGYTF. CDR3 nucleotides: TGTGCCACCAGCAGAGTCCGACAGGGGGGTGGCTATGGCTACACCTTC. V gene TRBV15 combines with J gene TRBJ1-2; 9 bases line up with TRBD1. This CDR3 is 16 amino acids long. Losses at the gene ends were 1 base for V and 4 bases for J; bases not matched to a gene: 7. Germline V lookup: CDR1 LNHNV, CDR2 YYDKDF (reference sequence).

The chain links TRBV5-5 to TRBJ1-2, with 7 nucleotides matching TRBD1. V gave up 3 bases and J gave up 7 bases; unmatched junction bases: 9. This CDR3 comprises 14 residues. Germline V lookup: CDR1 SGHKS, CDR2 YYEKEE (reference sequence). The CDR3 coding sequence is TGTGCCAGCAGCTCGTTAAAAACAGGGGTTGGCTACACCTTC. It is translated as CASSSLKTGVGYTF.

The rearrangement uses TRBV29-1 and TRBJ2-1; 7 nucleotides match TRBD1. CDR1 is SQVTM, CDR2 ANQGSEA, per germline. V was pared by 7 bases and J by 14 bases, with 11 bases of the junction left unmatched. The length of the CDR3 is 11 residues. The CDR3 reads CSANTGATEFF. CDR3 bases: TGCAGCGCGAACACAGGGGCCACCGAGTTCTTC.

The chain carries TRBV28 and TRBJ1-1; TRBD1 might be the D (6 bases). The CDR3 extends over 13 amino acids. Germline V gene data show CDR1 as MDHEN and CDR2 as SYDVKM. V lost 6 bases, J lost 12 bases, and 20 bases lay in between. This CDR3 is CASRVIQGIITFF. The CDR3 DNA sequence: TGTGCCAGCAGGGTAATACAGGGTATTATAACTTTCTTT.

The CDR3 DNA is TGTGCCAGCAGCCAAGATAGGCCCTCGGGTACAGATACGCAGTATTTT. Translation: CASSQDRPSGTDTQYF. This chain uses TRBV4-2 with TRBJ2-3; unclear D gene. The CDR3 length is 16 residues. The V end lost 0 bases, the J end lost 3 bases, and 13 bases lay between the germline ends. The germline V gene has CDR1 LGHNA and CDR2 YNFKEQ.

The gene calls are TRBV9 and TRBJ1-1; 10 bases map to TRBD1. Germline CDR1 and CDR2: SGDLS and YYNGEE. Trimming removed 5 bases from V and 0 bases from J; junction bases left unmatched: 4. This CDR3 has 15 residues. The CDR3 sequence: CASRKTGGLNTEAFF. CDR3 in DNA: TGTGCCAGCAGAAAGACAGGGGGCCTGAACACTGAAGCTTTCTTT. Full variable domain (rest looked up from reference TRBV9 and TRBJ1-1): DSGVTQTPKHLITATGQRVTLRCSPRSGDLSVYWYQQSLDQGLQFLIQYYNGEERAKGNILERFSAQQFPDLHSELNLSSLELGDSALYFCASRKTGGLNTEAFFGQGTRLTVV.

The chain links TRBV10-3 to TRBJ2-7; TRBD1 agrees at 7 bases. Germline CDR1 is ENHRY and CDR2 is SYGVKD. The V and J ends lost 10 bases and 0 bases, in that order; junction bases with no gene match: 6. The CDR3 is 13 amino acids. The CDR3 nucleotides are TGTGCCACCCGTGGGGACAGCTCCTACGAGCAGTACGTC. This codes for CATRGDSSYEQYV.

The J gene is TRBJ2-5, the V gene TRBV7-9; TRBD2 aligns across 7 bases. Germline lookup yields CDR1 SEHNR and CDR2 FQNEAQ (reference sequence). The CDR3 contains 14 residues. After removal of 0 bases from V and 4 bases from J, the junction contained 2 bases not matched to a gene. The CDR3 protein is CASSLAGGIETQYF. The CDR3 DNA is TGTGCCAGCAGCTTAGCGGGGGGGATAGAGACCCAGTACTTC. The entire variable domain, with the rest obtained from reference TRBV7-9 and TRBJ2-5, is as follows: DTGVSQNPRHKITKRGQNVTFRCDPISEHNRLYWYRQTLGQGPEFLTYFQNEAQLEKSRLLSDRFSAERPKGSFSTLEIQRTEQGDSAMYLCASSLAGGIETQYFGPGTRLLVL.

CDR3 loop: CASSSSGTGEGYTF. The CDR3 nucleotides are TGTGCCAGCAGTTCCTCCGGGACAGGGGAAGGCTACACCTTC. The chain carries TRBV28 and TRBJ1-2, with 10 bases aligning to TRBD1. Unmatched junction bases numbered 7, after V lost 4 bases and J lost 8 bases. This CDR3 is 14 amino acids long. The germline V gene has CDR1 MDHEN and CDR2 SYDVKM.

V is TRBV4-1 and J is TRBJ2-2; D is undetermined. V shed 8 bases and J shed 1 base, with 11 bases lying between them. The germline gives CDR1 MGHRA, CDR2 YSYEKL. The CDR3 sequence is 14 residues long. CDR3 region: CASGHGENTGELFF. The CDR3 DNA reads as TGCGCCAGCGGGCACGGTGAGAACACCGGGGAGCTGTTTTTT.

The chain is built from TRBV5-1 and TRBJ2-3; D is ambiguous. The V end lost 1 base, the J end lost 0 bases, and 9 bases lay between the germline ends. The germline V gene encodes CDR1 SGHRS and CDR2 YFSETQ. This CDR3 contains 15 residues. CDR3 sequence: CASSLRSTSTDTQYF. In DNA form, the CDR3 reads TGCGCCAGCAGCTTGAGGAGTACTAGCACAGATACGCAGTATTTT.

This chain links TRBV5-1 with TRBJ2-7; 9 bases are shared with TRBD1. The CDR3 covers 17 residues. Trimming at V came to 0 bases and at J to 2 bases, leaving 9 bases not matched to a gene. The germline V gene encodes CDR1 SGHRS and CDR2 YFSETQ. CDR3 sequence: CASSLVWGGTGTYEQYF. In nucleotides, the CDR3 is TGCGCCAGCAGCTTGGTGTGGGGAGGGACAGGGACCTACGAGCAGTACTTC.

This clone was observed a handful of times. The rearrangement links TRBV14 to TRBJ2-3; weak D call: TRBD2 (5 bases). The germline CDR1 and CDR2 sequences are SGHDN and FVKESK. The CDR3 totals 16 residues. Trimming shortened V by 1 base and J by 4 bases, and 15 bases separated the two germline ends. CDR3 residues: CASSQVPGKGPDTQYF. The CDR3 bases are TGTGCCAGCAGCCAAGTACCGGGGAAGGGCCCAGATACGCAGTATTTT. The full variable domain, rest sourced from reference TRBV14 and TRBJ2-3, is EAGVTQFPSHSVIEKGQTVTLRCDPISGHDNLYWYRRVMGKEIKFLLHFVKESKQDESGMPNNRFLAERTGGTYSTLKVQPAELEDSGVYFCASSQVPGKGPDTQYFGPGTRLTVL.

The rearrangement uses TRBV7-3 and TRBJ1-1; possible D gene TRBD1, 5 bases. Deletions cut 2 bases from V and 10 bases from J, with 11 bases between. The CDR3 has 12 residues. Per the germline V gene, CDR1 is SGHTA and CDR2 is FQGTGA. CDR3 sequence (DNA): TGTGCCAGCAGCTTATCCCAGGGCACAGCTTTCTTT. It specifies CASSLSQGTAFF.

The chain combines TRBV11-2 with TRBJ1-2; D is possibly TRBD1 (5 bases). Looked up from germline, CDR1 is SGHAT and CDR2 is FQNNGV. This CDR3 has 15 residues. V was clipped by 2 bases and J by 1 base, with 11 bases between them. DNA of the CDR3: TGTGCCAGCAGCTTAATCTCAGGGAATAACTATGGCTACACCTTC. Protein sequence: CASSLISGNNYGYTF.

This chain links TRBV10-3 with TRBJ2-1; 14 nucleotides agree with TRBD2. Germline V CDR1 and CDR2: ENHRY, SYGVKD. The CDR3 sequence is 14 residues long. The J segment lost 5 bases and the V segment lost 10 bases, leaving 4 bases of the junction unmatched. CDR3 sequence (DNA): TGTGCCACCTGGACTAGCGGGGGGAACAATGAGCAGTTCTTC. Residues: CATWTSGGNNEQFF.